This is a list of T cell receptor beta chains from one sample in a study of immune evolution from preneoplasia to lung adenocarcinoma. Using immunoSEQ multiplex PCR, the repertoire was profiled, and TCRdb retains in-frame clones only, with some absent. Seen here are 6,000 to 9,500 clones, 72% observed once, and the top ten hold roughly a tenth. The sample was FFPE lung adenocarcinoma in situ tissue. These receptors came from a donor at least 70 years old with lung adenocarcinoma. Some clones in this sample may be carry-over from other donors' samples. Both conserved end residues are trimmed from each CDR3. The order of the fields is V gene, J gene, CDR3 length, CDR3 protein.

TRBV5-1,TRBJ1-2,11,ASSLGQGGSYT
TRBV7-2,TRBJ2-3,14,ASSKVGGTRTDTQY
TRBV28,TRBJ1-5,12,ASSSGGSNQPQH
TRBV10-3,TRBJ1-6,12,ATSRRVVNSPLH
TRBV5-6,TRBJ2-1,11,ASSLAGLNEQF
TRBV5-8,TRBJ1-1,12,ASSLEARDTEAF
TRBV27,TRBJ1-6,14,ASSRGGLTENSPLH
TRBV14,TRBJ2-5,12,ASSHRDSRRTQY
TRBV20-1,TRBJ2-7,9,SASASMEQY
TRBV7-8,TRBJ2-3,10,ASSLNPDTQY
TRBV29-1,TRBJ1-2,10,SVESPSLGNT
TRBV7-2,TRBJ2-7,11,ASSNLGLLEQY
TRBV2,TRBJ2-5,13,ASSGQAGGPKTQY
TRBV10-2,TRBJ2-2,9,ASSHTGELF
TRBV19,TRBJ1-1,10,ASGDRSTEAF
TRBV4-1,TRBJ2-6,14,ASSQVGPSGANVLT
TRBV6-6,TRBJ1-4,12,ASSFSTGSEKLF
TRBV4-2,TRBJ1-2,14,ASSQAGTGLNYGYT
TRBV9,TRBJ2-1,14,ASSLSQGKIYNEQF
TRBV18,TRBJ2-7,12,ASSPPASSYEQY
TRBV30,TRBJ2-1,11,AWRTQSYNEQF
TRBV2,TRBJ1-1,11,ASNDPAGRGAF
TRBV19,TRBJ2-3,15,ASSPRPVGTGTDTQY
TRBV30,TRBJ1-5,11,AWGTGSRQPQH
TRBV6-1,TRBJ2-1,13,ASTRAILSYNEQF
TRBV7-8,TRBJ1-3,14,ASSSAGRDLRNTIY
TRBV9,TRBJ2-3,12,ASSDRFGTDTQY
TRBV27,TRBJ2-5,11,ASSLGQAQTQY
TRBV9,TRBJ1-3,13,ASSEGQGLGNTIY
TRBV5-1,TRBJ1-4,13,ASSRGGASNEKLF
TRBV19,TRBJ1-4,13,ASTRDRGSNEKLF
TRBV19,TRBJ1-5,13,ASSMGPRTGQPQH
TRBV5-1,TRBJ2-1,12,ASSLAAGLNEQF
TRBV14,TRBJ2-1,13,ASSQERIAGNEQF
TRBV20-1,TRBJ1-2,9,SAKTFYGYT
TRBV14,TRBJ2-1,15,ASSQNGLAGVNNEQF
TRBV19,TRBJ2-7,12,ASSMTVSSYEQY
TRBV5-1,TRBJ2-7,12,ASARWEHAGEQY
TRBV2,TRBJ1-2,12,ASSPTQGTYGYT
TRBV4-2,TRBJ1-1,13,ASSQGGGSVTEAF